These 21 T cell receptor beta chains originate from one sample sequenced in a study of metastatic and nonmetastatic thyroid tumors (TCRdb year 2020). The library was prepared using PCR. For sequencing, an Illumina HiSeq 4000 was employed. TCRdb trimmed the raw reads at Q25, called clones with MiXCR and kept productive beta chains. The sample table holds over 15,000 clones, of which less than 30% were seen once. The biggest ten clones account for about 14% of the sample. None of the patients had been given any treatment before thyroid surgery. Sample: tumor tissue. The receptors were sampled from a female donor with papillary thyroid cancer or a benign thyroid nodule (not recorded which). Some clones in this sample may be carry-over from other donors' samples.

This clone has just one count. The chain employs TRBV18 and TRBJ2-3; 9 bases are shared with TRBD1. CDR3 length: 15 amino acids. V shed 3 bases, J shed 1 base, and the junction held 2 bases outside the gene matches. Looked up from germline, CDR1 is KGHSH and CDR2 is LQKENI. The CDR3 is CASSPGQGRTDTQYF. CDR3 nucleotides: TGTGCCAGCTCACCTGGACAGGGGCGCACAGATACGCAGTATTTT.

This clone has just a few counts. V gene TRBV11-1 combines with J gene TRBJ1-2, with D unclear. Germline V CDR1 and CDR2: SGHAT, FQDESV (reference sequence). CDR3 size: 14 residues. Trimming shortened V by 5 bases and J by 0 bases, and 10 bases separated the two germline ends. CDR3: CASSPGSSNYGYTF. The CDR3, as DNA: TGTGCCAGCAGCCCCGGTTCCTCTAACTATGGCTACACCTTC.

The rearrangement uses TRBV20-1 and TRBJ2-1; D remains ambiguous. Germline CDR1 DFQATT, CDR2 SNEGSKA (reference sequence). This CDR3 has 14 residues. Trimming left V 1 base short and J 4 bases short, with 11 bases between. DNA for the CDR3: TGCAGTGCTAGAGTAAGTGCGGAATACAATGAGCAGTTCTTC. Amino acid sequence: CSARVSAEYNEQFF.

This clone was detected only a few times. A much larger clone lies a single base off, so this may be a read error. The chain recombines TRBV20-1 with TRBJ2-7, with D tentatively TRBD2 (6 bases). The germline V gene encodes CDR1 DFQATT and CDR2 SNEGSKA (reference sequence). There are 14 residues in the CDR3. CDR3 sequence reads: CSAREASGRYERYF. CDR3 DNA sequence: TGCAGTGCTAGGGAGGCATCCGGGAGATACGAGCGGTACTTC.

The CDR3 loop reads CATSRDGTGGYEQYF. The CDR3 bases are TGTGCCACCAGCAGAGATGGGACAGGCGGCTACGAGCAGTACTTC. The V call is TRBV15, the J call TRBJ2-7; 8 nucleotides line up with TRBD1. This CDR3 has 15 residues. Looked up from germline, CDR1 is LNHNV and CDR2 is YYDKDF (reference sequence). Trimming took 0 bases from V and 3 from J; bases not matched to a gene: 4. Filled out from reference TRBV15 and TRBJ2-7, the complete variable domain reads DAMVIQNPRYQVTQFGKPVTLSCSQTLNHNVMYWYQQKSSQAPKLLFHYYDKDFNNEADTPDNFQSRRPNTSFCFLDIRSPGLGDTAMYLCATSRDGTGGYEQYFGPGTRLTVT.

This clone was detected ten times or more. The chain combines TRBV7-9 with TRBJ2-1, with D maybe TRBD2 (6 bases). Germline assignment: CDR1 SEHNR and CDR2 FQNEAQ (reference sequence). The V and J ends lost 2 bases and 7 bases respectively, with 24 bases between them. This CDR3 region has 18 residues. This CDR3 is CASSLTVGPSVPRNEQFF. CDR3 coding DNA: TGTGCCAGCAGCTTAACAGTCGGTCCTAGCGTTCCGAGGAATGAGCAGTTCTTC.

Ten or more counts support this clone. A much larger clone lies one base from this, so it may be a read error. The chain uses TRBV10-3 and TRBJ2-1; D may correspond to TRBD1 or TRBD2 (6 bases each). The ends were cut back, 10 bases at V and 7 bases at J, with 11 bases in the middle. This CDR3 has 11 amino acids. Germline V gene data show CDR1 as ENHRY and CDR2 as SYGVKD. DNA for the CDR3: TGTGCCACGGGGGCCCGAAATGAGCAGTTCTTC. This translates into CATGARNEQFF.

This clone was detected many times. The gene calls are TRBV20-1 and TRBJ2-1; D call uncertain. The CDR3 spans 17 residues. Germline CDR1 and CDR2: DFQATT and SNEGSKA (reference sequence). With 0 bases removed from V and 0 bases from J, the gap between germline ends came to 15 bases. The CDR3 DNA is TGCAGTGCTAGAGATTGGAGCGCCCGTAGCTCCTACAATGAGCAGTTCTTC. It yields the protein CSARDWSARSSYNEQFF.

The CDR3 region has the DNA TGTGCCAGCAGCGCACGACAGGGGATTTACAATGAGCAGTTCTTC. Amino acids: CASSARQGIYNEQFF. The chain carries TRBV7-3 and TRBJ2-1; 8 nucleotides align to TRBD1. V was clipped by 5 bases and J by 4 bases; unmatched bases: 7. The germline CDR1 and CDR2 sequences are SGHTA and FQGTGA. CDR3 length: 15 residues.

By share, this clone counts as medium-sized. This chain's CDR3 is CASSLWAAAPSYNEQFF. As DNA, the CDR3 is TGTGCCAGCAGTTTATGGGCAGCCGCGCCATCCTACAATGAGCAGTTCTTC. This rearrangement joins TRBV27 to TRBJ2-1; D call uncertain. The ends were cut back, 1 base at V and 1 base at J, with 14 bases in the middle. CDR1 MNHEY and CDR2 SMNVEV come from the germline V gene (reference sequence). This CDR3 region has 17 residues.

This chain joins TRBV5-8 and TRBJ2-1; D assignment may be TRBD1 or TRBD2 (6 bases each). The V and J ends lost 0 bases and 9 bases respectively, with 13 bases between them. The CDR3 extends over 14 amino acids. CDR1 SGHTS and CDR2 YDEGEE come from the germline V gene. CDR3 DNA sequence: TGTGCCAGCAGCTTGGCGGTGGGGGGCGTTGAGCAGTTCTTC. Its protein is CASSLAVGGVEQFF.

This clone was detected a few times. A much more abundant neighbour one base away suggests this may be a read error. V usage is TRBV24-1 and J usage is TRBJ1-5; D is undetermined. This CDR3 comprises 13 residues. Germline CDR1 is KGHDR and CDR2 is SFDVKD. This CDR3 reads CATTWTRNQPHHF. CDR3 sequence (DNA): TGTGCCACCACCTGGACCCGAAATCAGCCCCATCATTTT.

By share, this clone counts as medium-sized. The CDR3 nucleotides are TGCGCCAGCCGAGCTCTAGCGGGAGGATCCTACGAGCAGTACTTC. Translating it yields CASRALAGGSYEQYF. The chain joins TRBV5-1 to TRBJ2-7; TRBD2 matches 11 bases. This CDR3 spans 15 amino acids. Germline lookup yields CDR1 SGHRS and CDR2 YFSETQ. The junction had 7 bases not matched to a gene; V was cut back by 7 bases and J by 1 base.

This clone was seen many times. V and J are TRBV19 and TRBJ1-1; the D gene is possibly TRBD1 (5 bases). Trimming cost V 5 bases and J 5 bases, with 18 bases left between them. In germline, CDR1 is LNHDA, CDR2 SQIVND (reference sequence). This CDR3 comprises 15 residues. Written as DNA, the CDR3 is TGTGCCAGTAGTCCGGGGGGGGGGATCGGGACTGAAGCTTTCTTT. This sequence encodes CASSPGGGIGTEAFF. Together with reference TRBV19 and TRBJ1-1, the CDR3 gives the full variable domain: DGGITQSPKYLFRKEGQNVTLSCEQNLNHDAMYWYRQDPGQGLRLIYYSQIVNDFQKGDIAEGYSVSREKKESFPLTVTSAQKNPTAFYLCASSPGGGIGTEAFFGQGTRLTVV.

The gene calls are TRBV30 and TRBJ1-1; D gene ambiguous. The germline gives CDR1 GTSNPN, CDR2 SVGIG (reference sequence). CDR3 length: 12 amino acids. V dropped 2 bases and J dropped 10 bases, with 14 bases sitting between them. The CDR3 coding sequence is TGTGCCTGGAGTCGAAGCGAACTGGTAGCTTTCTTT. It codes for CAWSRSELVAFF.

This clone was seen at least ten times. Written as DNA, the CDR3 is TGCGCCAGCAGCTTGTCGGGGGGTGGGAATCAGCCCCAGCATTTT. Encoded protein: CASSLSGGGNQPQHF. The chain combines TRBV5-1 with TRBJ1-5; a weak D match, TRBD1 (5 bases). With 1 base removed from V and 4 bases from J, the gap between germline ends came to 12 bases. This CDR3 region has 15 residues. Germline V gene data show CDR1 as SGHRS and CDR2 as YFSETQ.

The chain joins TRBV11-3 to TRBJ2-7; tentative D call: TRBD1 (5 bases). Trimming pared 6 bases from V and 3 bases from J, leaving 15 bases between. The CDR3 extends over 14 amino acids. Germline V gene data show CDR1 as SGHNT and CDR2 as YENEEA. The DNA for the CDR3 is TGTGCCAGCAGAATAGACAGTTCGGGCTACGAGCAGTACTTC. It codes for CASRIDSSGYEQYF.

This clone occurred a few times. The chain carries TRBV28 and TRBJ2-7, with D possibly being TRBD1 (5 bases). The V end lost 6 bases, the J end lost 0 bases, and 15 bases lay between the germline ends. The CDR3 sequence is 15 residues long. Germline-derived CDR1 and CDR2 are MDHEN and SYDVKM. CDR3 sequence (DNA): TGTGCCAGCAGGCCCCTGGGCGACAGCTCCTACGAGCAGTACTTC. It is translated as CASRPLGDSSYEQYF.

The chain carries TRBV15 and TRBJ2-1; TRBD1 matches 9 bases. Germline-derived CDR1 and CDR2 are LNHNV and YYDKDF (reference sequence). This CDR3 region has 18 residues. V gave up 7 bases and J gave up 6 bases; unmatched junction bases: 19. The CDR3 DNA is TGTGCCACCATCGGAGCCCTCCTCACCGGGACAGGGAGCAATGAGCAGTTCTTC. Its protein product is CATIGALLTGTGSNEQFF.

Ten or more counts support this clone. The V gene is TRBV11-2, the J gene TRBJ2-7; 8 nucleotides match TRBD1. V lost 3 bases and J lost 7; bases outside the gene matches: 8. This CDR3 spans 14 amino acids. Per the germline V gene, CDR1 is SGHAT and CDR2 is FQNNGV. The CDR3 protein is CASSLNPGGPEQYF. CDR3 in DNA: TGTGCCAGCAGCTTGAACCCAGGGGGCCCGGAGCAGTACTTC.

This clone was picked up many times. The chain couples TRBV10-1 to TRBJ2-4; the D is unclear. V lost 3 bases to trimming and J lost 7 bases, with 13 bases between them. This CDR3 region has 14 residues. Germline CDR1 WNHNN, CDR2 SYGVQD (reference sequence). The chain's CDR3 is CASSDPEPWNIQYF. CDR3 sequence (DNA): TGCGCCAGCAGTGATCCGGAACCCTGGAACATTCAGTACTTC.